These 12 T cell receptor beta chains were sequenced from one sample in a study of regulatory T cells in long-lasting Graves disease. Investigators prepared the TCR beta libraries by applying iRepertoire HTBI primers and Arm-PCR of CDR3 regions. One entry per CDR3 protein results from TCRdb running MiXCR on the multiplex PCR reads. This sample yields about 420,000 distinct CDR3 sequences, of which around 17% are seen a single time; roughly 23% belongs to the top ten. As for time point: newly diagnosed GD, antithyroid drugs for less than 3 months. The TCR library was prepared using RNA isolated from PBMCs. The same specimen was also included in a second study, on T cells in Graves' hyperthyroidism and ophthalmopathy.

Here the sequenced sample was peripheral blood mononuclear cells (PBMCs), taken at new diagnosis, from a patient treated with antithyroid drugs. The receptor set was obtained from a young woman with Graves disease.

The rearrangement joins TRBV9 to TRBJ1-2; D gene unclear. The germline V and J ends were trimmed by 6 bases and 7 bases, with 19 bases remaining between them. Germline V CDR1 and CDR2: SGDLS, YYNGEE. The CDR3 is 14 amino acids. This chain's CDR3 is CASTRGHSDSGYTF. CDR3 coding DNA: TGTGCCAGCACCCGAGGGCACAGCGATAGTGGCTACACCTTC.

Only a few counts were recorded for this clonotype. V gene TRBV6-1 combines with J gene TRBJ2-1; TRBD1 matches 8 bases. This CDR3 spans 17 amino acids. J was trimmed by 0 bases and V by 5 bases; bases with no gene match: 9. The germline CDR1 and CDR2 sequences are MNHNS and SASEGT. The CDR3 sequence is CASSHPRTGSSYNEQFF. For the CDR3, the DNA is TGTGCCAGCAGTCACCCACGGACAGGGAGCTCCTACAATGAGCAGTTCTTC.

This clonotype came up a few times. The chain combines TRBV19 with TRBJ2-3, with unresolved D. The CDR3 is 13 amino acids. The germline gives CDR1 LNHDA, CDR2 SQIVND (reference sequence). Trimming left V 6 bases short and J 1 base short, with 8 bases between. CDR3 bases: TGTGCCAGTAGCCCCGTGGGCACAGATACGCAGTATTTT. Translation gives CASSPVGTDTQYF.

This clonotype was observed many times. The V call is TRBV20-1, the J call TRBJ2-3; D is possibly TRBD2 (5 bases). The CDR3 has 14 amino acids. The V end was cut by 1 base, the J end by 3 bases, with 11 bases between. Germline assignment: CDR1 DFQATT and CDR2 SNEGSKA (reference sequence). The CDR3 spells CSARAPAATDTQYF. The CDR3, as DNA: TGCAGTGCTAGAGCCCCAGCGGCGACAGATACGCAGTATTTT.

This clonotype occurred many times. The chain links TRBV5-6 to TRBJ2-7; 12 nucleotides align to TRBD1. There are 16 residues in the CDR3. Losses at the gene ends were 4 bases for V and 9 bases for J; bases not matched to a gene: 14. Germline loops: CDR1 SGHDT, CDR2 YYEEEE. The CDR3 DNA reads as TGTGCCAGCAGCCTCCTCCCCGGGACAGGGGGCGCGGTGCAGTACTTC. Translating gives CASSLLPGTGGAVQYF.

This clonotype has only a few counts. This chain joins TRBV7-9 and TRBJ2-1, with D tentatively TRBD1 or TRBD2 (5 bases each). There are 15 residues in the CDR3. CDR1 and CDR2 from the germline V gene are SEHNR and FQNEAQ (reference sequence). V was clipped by 4 bases and J by 7 bases, with 17 bases between them. The CDR3 DNA follows: TGTGCCAGCAGCTACCGGGACCCGCCTCGGAATGAGCAGTTCTTC. This codes for CASSYRDPPRNEQFF.

For this clonotype: A read error may account for a junction end that differs from germline. This chain uses TRBV27 with TRBJ2-5; TRBD1 or TRBD2 may be the D gene (5 bases each). Germline CDR1 and CDR2: MNHEY and SMNVEV (reference sequence). CDR3 length: 13 amino acids. The CDR3 DNA follows: TGTGCCGGCAGTTTGAGGGGACAAGAGACCCAGTACTTC. Its protein product is CAGSLRGQETQYF.

Ten or more counts support this clonotype. The chain recombines TRBV12-3 or TRBV12-4 with TRBJ2-3; 12 bases line up with TRBD2. The V segment lost 3 bases and the J segment 0 bases; nucleotides outside the gene matches: 10. CDR3 size: 19 residues. CDR3 residues: CASSFGGLAGHYSTDTQYF. The DNA of the CDR3 is TGTGCCAGCAGTTTCGGAGGACTAGCGGGACACTACAGCACAGATACGCAGTATTTT.

J is TRBJ2-2 and V is TRBV7-2; D is tentatively TRBD1 or TRBD2 (5 bases each). Trimming took 5 bases from V and 3 from J, leaving 13 bases between them. This CDR3 region has 15 residues. Per germline, CDR1 SGHTA and CDR2 FQGNSA. The CDR3 loop is CASSPTRDDTGELFF. CDR3 DNA sequence: TGTGCCAGCAGCCCGACCAGGGACGACACCGGGGAGCTGTTTTTT.

To note about this clonotype: With a much larger clone just one base away, this may be a read error. The genes are TRBV5-1 and TRBJ1-2; D remains unclear. The CDR3 runs 12 residues. V gave up 3 bases and J gave up 5 bases, with 8 bases separating them. Per germline, CDR1 SGHRS and CDR2 YFSETQ. This CDR3 reads CASSYAGYGYTF. In DNA, the CDR3 is TGCGCCAGCAGCTACGCAGGTTATGGCTACACCTTC.

This chain joins TRBV20-1 and TRBJ2-1; 9 positions match TRBD2. J gave up 2 bases and V 8 bases, and 4 bases lay outside the gene matches. This CDR3 spans 13 amino acids. Germline-derived CDR1 and CDR2 are DFQATT and SNEGSKA (reference sequence). CDR3 sequence: CSTGTSTYNEQFF. The CDR3, as DNA: TGCAGTACCGGGACTAGCACCTACAATGAGCAGTTCTTC.

This clonotype was seen at least ten times. CDR3 DNA sequence: TGCAGTGCTAGAAGTTTGGGGGGGAACGCGAACACCGGGGAGCTGTTTTTT. Residues: CSARSLGGNANTGELFF. The chain combines TRBV20-1 with TRBJ2-2; TRBD2 aligns across 7 bases. With V trimmed by 2 bases and J by 0 bases, 9 bases remained unmatched. Germline assignment: CDR1 DFQATT and CDR2 SNEGSKA (reference sequence). This CDR3 spans 17 amino acids.